This TCR beta chain was identified in a study of blood T cell repertoires in COVID-19 (TCRdb year 2020). For the study in its entirety: Samples from collaborators originated in the United States, Italy and Spain and spanned both the acute and convalescent phases of COVID-19. Where available, HLA class I and class II types were obtained from metadata supplied by the sample provider rather than from assay-based typing. The repertoires were made available in a free public database intended to serve as a resource for research on the immune response to SARS-CoV-2. A de-identified subject ID, COVID-19 status, age in years and sex were almost always included in the sample metadata. The material from the prospective study consisted of cDNA or gDNA derived from T cells, B-cell-depleted T cells, or PBMCs. Deeply sampled blood TCRbeta repertoires from subjects exposed to, actively infected with, or recovered from COVID-19 were included in the dataset. The samples were drawn from two sources: the first 160 participants of the ongoing ImmuneRACE study, and 1,200 or so subjects contributed by 6 global collaborators.

TCRbeta CDR3 regions were amplified from genomic DNA using the immunoSEQ Assay, a bias-controlled multiplex PCR. The original methods were these. Nucleated cell counts per sample were estimated from amplification of reference gene primers within the assay. Sequence reads were collapsed and filtered to measure the absolute abundance of every unique TCRbeta CDR3 rearrangement. For each sample, productive Simpson clonality was calculated as the square root of Simpson's diversity index across productive rearrangements. This immuneACCESS table, as held by TCRdb, lists in-frame sequences with V and J called but not all clones. Of the missing ones, under half trace to an unresolved V gene in checked studies; the others have no known cause. D and trimming were read from the DNA, whereas the V and J calls and clone size are those reported in that table. Recorded for this sample are approximately 230,000 clones; 85% to 90% of them occurred a single time. The ten largest clones take up 1.5% to 2% of the sample.

This clone was counted a single time. Its specific antigen is unknown. Base qualities are not at hand, and no much larger clone is one base apart. Enrolling through a virtual design, the prospective study's participants ranged in age from about 18 to 100 years and lived across roughly 23 United States geographic areas. In the prospective study, cohorts were assigned on the basis of participant-reported clinical history obtained from a screening survey and a study questionnaire. Recovered participants in ImmuneRACE Cohort 3 were defined by two consecutive negative NP/OP PCR tests, clearance by a healthcare professional, or resolution of symptoms. In the prospective study, mobile phlebotomists collected whole blood, serum and a nasopharyngeal or oropharyngeal swab from each participant. Prospective study participants could optionally give additional blood draws and questionnaires over an approximately two-month period. Before DNA extraction, prospective study blood samples were shipped either frozen or at room temperature.

Points the paper makes about the study in general: Clinical and demographic metadata were provided uncurated, with the amount varying by source and participant.

CDR1 and CDR2 (MGHRA, YSYEKL) derive from the germline V gene. The CDR3 holds 19 amino acids from the cysteine to the phenylalanine. Of all the DNA, just the CDR3 is kept, 57 bases in frame from base 1. The V end gives up 0 bases and the J end 1 base, leaving 11 bases in the junction not matched to a gene. Sequencing used PBMCs or T cells enriched from blood (not recorded which). The chain joins TRBV4-1 to TRBJ2-1, and 8 junctional nucleotides match TRBD2. This clonotype was obtained from a man in his forties who had recovered from COVID-19. The CDR3 region reads CASSQDEGSAGGSYNEQFF. The bases read TGCGCCAGCAGCCAAGATGAAGGGTCGGCGGGGGGTTCCTACAATGAGCAGTTCTTC.